The following is a T cell receptor (beta chain) sequence with its context. Its antigen is unidentified. The CDR3 consists of 13 residues. Germline-derived CDR1 and CDR2 are SQVTM and ANQGSEA. J was trimmed by 2 bases and V by 4 bases; bases with no gene match: 4. Measured with immunoSEQ multiplex PCR; TCRdb has only the in-frame clones, and not every one. The table records about 130,000 clones, roughly 92% of them present only once. The data are from a study of T cell responses to AZD1222 COVID-19 vaccine. Overall study findings and caveats: The study found vaccine-associated CD4 TCRs spanning spike, dominant at 160-218 and 743-854. Repertoires were sampled only after the peak T cell response.

V and J are TRBV29-1 and TRBJ2-5, with TRBD2 identical over 7 bases. This sample comprised peripheral blood, obtained 28 days after the second AZD1222 dose. The TCR originated in an adult who received the AZD1222 COVID-19 vaccine. This CDR3 is CSVGWGGQETQYF. CDR3 nucleotide sequence: TGCAGCGTTGGGTGGGGGGGTCAAGAGACCCAGTACTTC.